Each of the 19 T cell receptor beta chains below was sequenced from the same sample in a study of T-cell memory formation after mild COVID-19. TCRdb analysed the 5' RACE reads with MiXCR anew, one entry per CDR3 protein. The sample records more than 450,000 distinct CDR3 sequences, approximately 18% being singletons. Source material: PBMCs or a T cell subset sorted from them (not recorded which). The receptors stem from an adult woman who had mild COVID-19 (a few samples of this study predate the infection). Cell type and time point are not known.

This clonotype appeared a few times. V usage is TRBV6-5 and J usage is TRBJ2-2; the D is unclear. Germline lookup yields CDR1 MNHEY and CDR2 SVGAGI. This CDR3 has 17 amino acids. Between the trimmed V and J ends, which lost 4 bases and 5 bases, there was a span of 20 bases. CDR3 residues: CASSSLHGMGWTGELFF. The CDR3, as DNA: TGTGCCAGCAGTTCCCTCCATGGTATGGGGTGGACCGGGGAGCTGTTTTTT.

The table lists this clonotype with a few counts. CDR3 nucleotide sequence: TGTGCCAGCTCACCACAAGTAGCGGGATCGGGAGATACGCAGTATTTT. Its protein is CASSPQVAGSGDTQYF. The J gene is TRBJ2-3, the V gene TRBV18, with 8 bases identical to TRBD2. CDR1 is KGHSH, CDR2 LQKENI, per germline. Trimming cost V 1 base and J 5 bases; bases outside gene matches: 8. CDR3 length: 16 amino acids. Combining the CDR3 with reference TRBV18 and TRBJ2-3 gives the whole variable domain NAGVMQNPRHLVRRRGQEARLRCSPMKGHSHVYWYRQLPEEGLKFMVYLQKENIIDESGMPKERFSAEFPKEGPSILRIQQVVRGDSAAYFCASSPQVAGSGDTQYFGPGTRLTVL.

The chain recombines TRBV18 with TRBJ1-4, with D maybe TRBD1 (5 bases). This CDR3 region has 15 residues. V was pared by 5 bases and J by 5 bases, with 15 bases between. The germline gives CDR1 KGHSH, CDR2 LQKENI. The CDR3 reads CASSSDRSLNEKLFF. CDR3 in DNA: TGTGCCAGCTCATCAGACAGATCCCTCAATGAAAAACTGTTTTTT. Combining the CDR3 with reference TRBV18 and TRBJ1-4 gives the whole variable domain NAGVMQNPRHLVRRRGQEARLRCSPMKGHSHVYWYRQLPEEGLKFMVYLQKENIIDESGMPKERFSAEFPKEGPSILRIQQVVRGDSAAYFCASSSDRSLNEKLFFGSGTQLSVL.

This clonotype was seen a single time. The rearrangement joins TRBV5-1 to TRBJ2-3, with TRBD2 identical over 11 bases. The trim removed 6 bases at V and 2 bases at J, leaving 8 bases unmatched. Germline-derived CDR1 and CDR2 are SGHRS and YFSETQ. CDR3 length: 16 residues. The CDR3 DNA reads TGCGCCAGCACTCCCGGGACTAGCGGATACACAGATACGCAGTATTTT. Translated: CASTPGTSGYTDTQYF.

The sample holds a few counts of this clonotype. CDR3 nucleotides: TGTGCCAGTATCGACTACACTGAAGCTTTCTTT. This codes for CASIDYTEAFF. The genes are TRBV19 and TRBJ1-1; D is undetermined. CDR3 length: 11 residues. Germline CDR1 and CDR2: LNHDA and SQIVND (reference sequence). The V end was cut by 7 bases, the J end by 3 bases, with 6 bases between.

This clonotype occurred a few times. The chain joins TRBV5-1 to TRBJ1-2; the match to TRBD1 covers 8 bases. Trimming removed 3 bases from V and 6 bases from J; junction bases left unmatched: 7. This CDR3 spans 14 amino acids. CDR1 and CDR2 from the germline V gene are SGHRS and YFSETQ. The CDR3 DNA reads TGCGCCAGCAGCTCGGAGGTCAGGGGGCATGGCTACACCTTC. Translating gives CASSSEVRGHGYTF.

This clonotype has at least ten counts. The chain uses TRBV5-1 and TRBJ2-5, with D possibly being TRBD1 (6 bases). This CDR3 region has 14 residues. CDR1 and CDR2 (germline): SGHRS, YFSETQ. V dropped 3 bases and J dropped 3 bases, with 12 bases sitting between them. The CDR3 sequence: CASSYLGDKETQYF. The CDR3 DNA reads TGCGCCAGCAGCTATTTAGGGGACAAAGAGACCCAGTACTTC. The full variable domain, in which reference TRBV5-1 and TRBJ2-5 provide the parts outside the CDR3, is KAGVTQTPRYLIKTRGQQVTLSCSPISGHRSVSWYQQTPGQGLQFLFEYFSETQRNKGNFPGRFSGRQFSNSRSEMNVSTLELGDSALYLCASSYLGDKETQYFGPGTRLLVL.

The V gene is TRBV14, the J gene TRBJ1-4; maybe TRBD1 (5 bases). Between the trimmed V and J ends, which lost 4 bases and 7 bases, there was a span of 16 bases. The CDR3 spans 15 residues. Germline CDR1 is SGHDN and CDR2 is FVKESK. CDR3 nucleotide sequence: TGTGCCAGCAGCCCTTGGGTAGGGGTTGGTGAAAAACTGTTTTTT. Its translation is CASSPWVGVGEKLFF.

This clonotype came up many times. The chain recombines TRBV12-3 or TRBV12-4 with TRBJ2-2; tentative D call: TRBD2 (5 bases). This CDR3 comprises 14 residues. Trimming left V 6 bases short and J 6 bases short, with 14 bases between. CDR3 sequence reads: CASSIPGYPGELFF. The CDR3 bases are TGTGCCAGCAGCATTCCGGGATATCCCGGGGAGCTGTTTTTT.

This clonotype has more than one count but fewer than ten. The chain employs TRBV24-1 and TRBJ2-2; perhaps TRBD2 as D (5 bases). The germline V gene has CDR1 KGHDR and CDR2 SFDVKD. The V gene lost 1 base and the J gene lost 5 bases, with 13 bases spanning the gap. The CDR3 has 16 amino acids. In DNA, the CDR3 is TGTGCCACCAGTGATTTTCGGGGTAAACCAACCGGGGAGCTGTTTTTT. The encoded protein is CATSDFRGKPTGELFF.

In its sample, this clonotype was seen many times. The chain joins TRBV5-5 to TRBJ2-7; 10 bases map to TRBD1. Looked up from germline, CDR1 is SGHKS and CDR2 is YYEKEE (reference sequence). J lost 2 bases, V lost 2 bases, and 4 bases had no gene match. This CDR3 spans 15 amino acids. In DNA, the CDR3 is TGTGCCAGCAGCTTACCGGGACAGGGGACCTACGAGCAGTACTTC. Protein product: CASSLPGQGTYEQYF.

In its sample, this clonotype was seen many times. The chain carries TRBV12-3 or TRBV12-4 and TRBJ1-3; D call uncertain. V dropped 1 base and J dropped 4 bases, with 11 bases sitting between them. This CDR3 comprises 15 residues. The CDR3 sequence: CASSLEARSGNTIYF. CDR3 nucleotide sequence: TGTGCCAGCAGTTTAGAGGCCAGGTCGGGAAACACCATATATTTT.

The V gene is TRBV15, the J gene TRBJ2-7; 10 nucleotides agree with TRBD2. There are 15 residues in the CDR3. The germline CDR1 and CDR2 sequences are LNHNV and YYDKDF (reference sequence). With 8 bases clipped from V and 3 bases from J, the junction kept 10 bases outside the gene matches. The chain's CDR3 is CATAPWASGSYEQYF. The DNA of the CDR3 is TGTGCCACCGCCCCTTGGGCTAGCGGGAGCTACGAGCAGTACTTC.

This clonotype appeared a few times. V is TRBV23-1 and J is TRBJ2-7, with TRBD1 as a possible D gene (5 bases). TRBV23-1 is sorted into the ORF group, with uncertain function. The CDR3 runs 21 residues. V dropped 4 bases and J dropped 2 bases, with 33 bases sitting between them. The CDR3 nucleotides are TGCGCCAGCAGTCCATCACATAGGTTGAGATTGGGGCAGGCGATCACCTACGAGCAGTACTTC. Translation: CASSPSHRLRLGQAITYEQYF.

The CDR3 DNA reads TGCGCCAGCAGCACCCGGACAGGGGAGGAAACTGAAGCTTTCTTT. It codes for CASSTRTGEETEAFF. The J gene is TRBJ1-1, the V gene TRBV5-1, with 9 bases that match TRBD1. V was pared by 4 bases and J by 5 bases, with 9 bases of the junction left unmatched. Germline values: CDR1 SGHRS, CDR2 YFSETQ. The CDR3 covers 15 residues.

The V call is TRBV12-3 or TRBV12-4, the J call TRBJ1-1, with 8 bases fitting TRBD1. The ends lost 6 bases at V and 12 bases at J; junction bases unmatched: 9. There are 12 residues in the CDR3. Written as DNA, the CDR3 is TGTGCCAGCAGACCCGGACAGGGTGGGTCTTTCTTT. Translation: CASRPGQGGSFF.

In its sample, this clonotype was seen many times. J is TRBJ2-5 and V is TRBV18; D might be TRBD2 (6 bases). Trimming shortened V by 2 bases and J by 1 base, and 20 bases separated the two germline ends. Looked up from germline, CDR1 is KGHSH and CDR2 is LQKENI. The CDR3 totals 18 residues. In nucleotides, the CDR3 is TGTGCCAGCTCACCATTTTTGCAGGGAGGAAGGACCCAAGAGACCCAGTACTTC. This translates into CASSPFLQGGRTQETQYF. The entire variable domain, with the rest obtained from reference TRBV18 and TRBJ2-5, is as follows: NAGVMQNPRHLVRRRGQEARLRCSPMKGHSHVYWYRQLPEEGLKFMVYLQKENIIDESGMPKERFSAEFPKEGPSILRIQQVVRGDSAAYFCASSPFLQGGRTQETQYFGPGTRLLVL.

This clonotype was counted only a few times. The CDR3 here is CASSPGGGIQETQYF. In DNA form, the CDR3 reads TGTGCCAGCAGCCCAGGAGGGGGGATCCAAGAGACCCAGTACTTC. This chain joins TRBV7-8 and TRBJ2-5; TRBD1 or TRBD2 may be the D gene (6 bases each). Per the germline V gene, CDR1 is SGHVS and CDR2 is FQNEAQ. The germline V and J ends were trimmed by 5 bases and 1 base, with 14 bases remaining between them. This CDR3 is 15 amino acids long.

This clonotype has a handful of counts. V gene TRBV12-3 or TRBV12-4 combines with J gene TRBJ2-3; TRBD2 aligns across 7 bases. The CDR3 is 14 amino acids. Trimming cost V 6 bases and J 5 bases; bases outside gene matches: 8. As DNA, the CDR3 is TGTGCCAGCAGATCACTAGCGTTGGAAGATACGCAGTATTTT. Translating gives CASRSLALEDTQYF.